This record looks at one T cell receptor beta chain sequence and its context. This clonotype was counted at least ten times. Its antigen is still unknown. No base-level quality is on record; no much larger clone is a single base apart. The data derive from a study of T cells in Graves' hyperthyroidism and ophthalmopathy (dated by TCRdb to between 2017 and 2020). Background on the whole study: Peripheral blood was collected at initial diagnosis, before any treatment. In addition, the study compared T-cell repertoires in thyroid tissue and in blood from five or six Graves' hyperthyroidism patients. TCR Vbeta CDR3 sequencing of roughly 140 peripheral blood samples (approximately 44 ophthalmopathy, 75 or so hyperthyroidism and roughly 17 progressor patients) is reported in the paper. Whether ophthalmopathy could be predicted prospectively was tested in an independent validation cohort made up of about 18 hyperthyroidism patients plus 17 patients who later progressed to ophthalmopathy. The 90 to 100 discovery patients were randomly split 7:3 into training and test sets. To identify distinguishing TCR V-J signatures, a discovery cohort of 95 to 100 patients was used, comprising some 45 with Graves' ophthalmopathy and around 57 with stable Graves' hyperthyroidism. Once sampling was done, hyperthyroidism patients were given methimazole at a starting dose of 30 mg daily, whereas ophthalmopathy patients were given high-dose intravenous methylprednisolone.

The TCR beta CDR3 regions were amplified from RNA transcripts. A first-round RT-PCR of the TCR CDR3 used the HTBI primer set with the Qiagen OneStep RT-PCR kit. Libraries were constructed in a second round of multiplex PCR, after which size selection and purification were carried out. Sequencing of the libraries was done on an Illumina HiSeq2000 using paired-end 100 bp reads. The study's processing was this. SOAPnuke was used to process the raw data, throwing out any read that contained adapters or uncalled bases, had a mean Phred below 15, or lacked an exact constant-primer or identifier match. High-quality paired reads were merged with COPE v1.2.5, and unique nucleotide sequences were defined as clonotypes. MiTCR v1.1 was used to align the clonotypes against IMGT TRBV, TRBD and TRBJ reference segments. Analysis was restricted to V-J combinations with a frequency above 0.0001, which covered 99.2% of repertoires. A TCS score was defined as the ratio of F50 (clonal expansion) to E x V (chaos), with BLOSUM62-based TCRdist applied between CDR3 peptides within each V-J. Welch's t-statistics and random forest reduced several hundred V-J features to 13, which were used in a naive Bayes classifier (R e1071). TCRdb handled the public reads itself, with Q25 trimming in fastp and clone calling in MiXCR, and kept productive beta chains. CDR3 protein duplicates are merged, each entry listing the most common genes and DNA. The V and J calls, along with clone size, are taken from TCRdb and not from the paper's own processing. Within this sample are around 290,000 distinct CDR3 sequences, with about 14% of them counted one time only. The top ten constitute almost 8% of the sample.

Hyperthyroidism patients were newly diagnosed, had a disease duration of under 2 months, and were aged 18 to 65 years. Any patient with an uncontrolled infection, another autoimmune disease, pregnancy or lactation was excluded. Diagnoses relied on clinical symptoms, serum thyroxine and TRAb, thyroid ultrasound and orbital computed tomography. Blood from progressor patients was drawn when they were first diagnosed with hyperthyroidism, before any ophthalmopathy symptoms appeared. PBMCs were separated from over 9 ml of fresh peripheral blood using Ficoll-Paque density gradient centrifugation. Patients classed as progressors first received a Graves' hyperthyroidism diagnosis and then went on to develop ophthalmopathy during follow-up. Total RNA was extracted with Trizol reagent, and quality was checked on an Agilent 2100 Bioanalyzer. Spanning cysteine to phenylalanine, the CDR3 consists of 13 amino acids. The only DNA kept is the CDR3, 39 bases in frame from the first base. For CDR1 and CDR2, the germline V gene lists MNHEY and SVGEGT. The germline V end is reduced by 8 bases and the J end by 9 bases; junction bases left unmatched: 7.

What the study reported, not specific to this receptor: No statistical method was used to set the sample size in advance, and investigators knew the group allocation. Ophthalmopathy was separated from stable hyperthyroidism by a 13 V-J signature model, with 85% to 90% sensitivity and 81% to 83% specificity obtained in cross-validation and 80%/75% obtained in testing. During validation, the model predicted progression to ophthalmopathy a median of approximately six months ahead of onset, with almost 71% sensitivity and 72.22% specificity. Most expanded thyroid clonotypes (frequency above 0.001) were also detected in blood, suggesting blood repertoires may reflect thyroid immune responses.

Sequencing was done on a sample of blood. The rearranged chain carries TRBV6-2 or TRBV6-3 and TRBJ2-1; 10 of the junction bases match TRBD2. The receptor comes from a woman in her twenties or thirties with Graves' hyperthyroidism that later progressed to Graves' ophthalmopathy. DNA sequence: TGTGCCAGCCGACTGGGACTAGCGTTTGAGCAGTTCTTC. It codes for CASRLGLAFEQFF.